This entry features one TCR beta chain sequence. Its antigen is still unknown. The CDR3 length is 16 residues. CDR1 and CDR2 from the germline V gene are SGHVS and FQNEAQ. Trimming removed 2 bases from V and 5 bases from J, with 16 bases in between. These data come from a study of T cell repertoires in cytomegalovirus infection. Study at large: A matching HLA type, together with CMV infection, was signaled by public TCR beta signatures. Overall study results and limits: The ex vivo response showed dominance by HLA-C-restricted CMV-specific TCR beta clonotypes.

TCRdb independently ran MiXCR on the reads; one entry per CDR3 protein. The data contain some 100,000 distinct CDR3 sequences, 20% to 25% of them singletons. Sequencing used CD8+ T cells from PBMCs. This receptor was taken from a human donor in good health (CMV status not recorded). Some clones in this sample may be carry-over from other donors' samples. This chain links TRBV7-8 with TRBJ2-1; D might be TRBD2 (6 bases). In DNA form, the CDR3 reads TGTGCCAGCAGCTTAAGGCTAGCATCGGGGGACAATGAGCAGTTCTTC. Translation: CASSLRLASGDNEQFF.